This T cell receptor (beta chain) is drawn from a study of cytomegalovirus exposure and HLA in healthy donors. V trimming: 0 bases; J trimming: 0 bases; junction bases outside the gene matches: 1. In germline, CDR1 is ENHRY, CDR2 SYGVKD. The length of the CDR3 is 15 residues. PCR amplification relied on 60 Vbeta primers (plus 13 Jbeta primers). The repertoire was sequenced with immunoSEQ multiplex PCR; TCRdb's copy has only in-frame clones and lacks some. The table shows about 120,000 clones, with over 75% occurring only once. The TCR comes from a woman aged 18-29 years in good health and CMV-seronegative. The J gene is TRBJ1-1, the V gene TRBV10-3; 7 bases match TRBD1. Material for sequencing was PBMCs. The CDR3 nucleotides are TGTGCCATCAGTGAGTCAGGGACAGTGAACACTGAAGCTTTCTTT. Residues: CAISESGTVNTEAFF.